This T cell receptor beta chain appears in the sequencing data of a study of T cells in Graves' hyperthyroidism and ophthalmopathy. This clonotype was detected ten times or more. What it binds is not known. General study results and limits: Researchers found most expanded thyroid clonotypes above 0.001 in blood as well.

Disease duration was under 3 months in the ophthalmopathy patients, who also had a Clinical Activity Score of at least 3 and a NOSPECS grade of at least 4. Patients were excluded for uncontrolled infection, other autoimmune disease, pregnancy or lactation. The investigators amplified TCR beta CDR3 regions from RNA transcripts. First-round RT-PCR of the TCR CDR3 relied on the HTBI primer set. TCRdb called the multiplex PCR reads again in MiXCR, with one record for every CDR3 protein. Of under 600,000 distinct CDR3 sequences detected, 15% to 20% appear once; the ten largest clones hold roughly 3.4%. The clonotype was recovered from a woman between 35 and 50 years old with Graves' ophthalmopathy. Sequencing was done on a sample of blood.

CDR3 nucleotides: TGTGCCAGCAGCCAGGAGAGCGGTGGAAATCAGCCCCAGCATTTT. It translates to CASSQESGGNQPQHF. J is TRBJ1-5 and V is TRBV3-1, with D uncertain. The germline V gene encodes CDR1 LGHDT and CDR2 YNNKEL (reference sequence). Trimming stripped 3 bases from V and 4 bases from J, with 13 bases between. The CDR3 extends over 15 amino acids.